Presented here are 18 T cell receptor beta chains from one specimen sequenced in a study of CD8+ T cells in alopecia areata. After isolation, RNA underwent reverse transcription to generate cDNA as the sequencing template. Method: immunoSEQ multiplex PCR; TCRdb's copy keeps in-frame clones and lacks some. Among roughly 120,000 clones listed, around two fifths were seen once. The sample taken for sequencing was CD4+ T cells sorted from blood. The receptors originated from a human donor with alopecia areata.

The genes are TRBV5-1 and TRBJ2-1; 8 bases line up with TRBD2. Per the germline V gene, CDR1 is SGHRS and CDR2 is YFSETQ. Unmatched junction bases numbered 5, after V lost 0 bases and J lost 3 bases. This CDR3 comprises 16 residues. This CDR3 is CASSLATLAVYNEQFF. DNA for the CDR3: TGCGCCAGCAGCTTGGCCACACTAGCGGTCTACAATGAGCAGTTCTTC. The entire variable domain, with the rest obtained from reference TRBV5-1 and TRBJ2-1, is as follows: KAGVTQTPRYLIKTRGQQVTLSCSPISGHRSVSWYQQTPGQGLQFLFEYFSETQRNKGNFPGRFSGRQFSNSRSEMNVSTLELGDSALYLCASSLATLAVYNEQFFGPGTRLTVL.

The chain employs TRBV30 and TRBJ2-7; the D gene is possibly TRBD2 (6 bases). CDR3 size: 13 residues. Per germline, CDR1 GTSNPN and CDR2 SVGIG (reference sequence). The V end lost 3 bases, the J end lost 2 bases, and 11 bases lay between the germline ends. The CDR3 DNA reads TGTGCCTGGAGCCGCGGAGGGGCCTACGAGCAGTACTTC. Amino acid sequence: CAWSRGGAYEQYF.

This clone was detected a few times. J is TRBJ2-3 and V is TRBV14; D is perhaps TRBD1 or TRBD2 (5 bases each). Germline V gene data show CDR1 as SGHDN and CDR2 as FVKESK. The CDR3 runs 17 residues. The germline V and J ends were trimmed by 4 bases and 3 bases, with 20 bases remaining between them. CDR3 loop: CASSPGTSLTTTDTQYF. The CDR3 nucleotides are TGTGCCAGCAGCCCGGGGACGAGTTTGACTACGACAGATACGCAGTATTTT.

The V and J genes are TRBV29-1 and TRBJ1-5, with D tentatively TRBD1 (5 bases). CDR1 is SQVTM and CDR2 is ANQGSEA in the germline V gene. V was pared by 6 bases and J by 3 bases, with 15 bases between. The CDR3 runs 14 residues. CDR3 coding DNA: TGCAGCGTCGCTGATTCAGGGACCAATCAGCCCCAGCATTTT. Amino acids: CSVADSGTNQPQHF.

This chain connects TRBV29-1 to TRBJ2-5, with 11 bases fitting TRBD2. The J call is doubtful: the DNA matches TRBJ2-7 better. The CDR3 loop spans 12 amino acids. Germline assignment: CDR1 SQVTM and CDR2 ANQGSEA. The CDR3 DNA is TGCAGCGCCGGGACTAGCGGCTACGAGCAGTACTTC. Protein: CSAGTSGYEQYF.

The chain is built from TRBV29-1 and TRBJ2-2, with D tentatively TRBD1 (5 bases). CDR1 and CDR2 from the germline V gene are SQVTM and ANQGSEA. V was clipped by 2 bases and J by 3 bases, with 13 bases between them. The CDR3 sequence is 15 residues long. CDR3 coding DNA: TGCAGCGTTGAAAGGGGTCGCGGCGACACCGGGGAGCTGTTTTTT. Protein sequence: CSVERGRGDTGELFF.

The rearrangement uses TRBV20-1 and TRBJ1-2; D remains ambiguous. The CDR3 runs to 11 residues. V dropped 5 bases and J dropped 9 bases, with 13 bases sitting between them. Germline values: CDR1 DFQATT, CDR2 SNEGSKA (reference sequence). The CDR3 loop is CSAPGGWRYTF. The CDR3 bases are TGCAGTGCTCCGGGAGGGTGGCGCTACACCTTC.

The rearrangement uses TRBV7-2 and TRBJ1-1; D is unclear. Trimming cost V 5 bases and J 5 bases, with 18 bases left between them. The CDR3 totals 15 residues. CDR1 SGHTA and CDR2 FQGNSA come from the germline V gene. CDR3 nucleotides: TGTGCCAGCAGCATTAACTCGAGATTGGAGACTGAAGCTTTCTTT. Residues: CASSINSRLETEAFF.

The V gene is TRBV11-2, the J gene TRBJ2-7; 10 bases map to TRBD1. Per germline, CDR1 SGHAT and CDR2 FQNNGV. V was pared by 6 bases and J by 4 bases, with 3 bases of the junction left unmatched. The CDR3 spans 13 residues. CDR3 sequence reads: CASRRGQGYEQYF. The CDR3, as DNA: TGTGCCAGCAGAAGGGGACAGGGGTACGAGCAGTACTTC.

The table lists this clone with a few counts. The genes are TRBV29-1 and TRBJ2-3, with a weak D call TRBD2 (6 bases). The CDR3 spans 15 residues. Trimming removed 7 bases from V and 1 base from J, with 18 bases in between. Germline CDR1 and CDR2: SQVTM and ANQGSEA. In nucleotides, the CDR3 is TGCAGCGGGGCCGCCTGGGCTAGCGGCACAGATACGCAGTATTTT. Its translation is CSGAAWASGTDTQYF.

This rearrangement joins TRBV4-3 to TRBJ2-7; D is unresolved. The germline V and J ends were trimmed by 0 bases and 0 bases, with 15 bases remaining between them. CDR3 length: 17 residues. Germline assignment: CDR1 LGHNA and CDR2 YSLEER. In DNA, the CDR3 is TGCGCCAGCAGCCAAGAGTGGCCAGGACCCCGCTCCTACGAGCAGTACTTC. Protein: CASSQEWPGPRSYEQYF.

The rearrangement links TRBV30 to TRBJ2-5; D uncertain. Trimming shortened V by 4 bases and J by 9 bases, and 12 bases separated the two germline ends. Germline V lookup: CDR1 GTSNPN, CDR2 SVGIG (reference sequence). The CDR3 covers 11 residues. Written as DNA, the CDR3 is TGTGCCTGGACTACCGTGGAAGCCCAGTACTTC. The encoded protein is CAWTTVEAQYF.

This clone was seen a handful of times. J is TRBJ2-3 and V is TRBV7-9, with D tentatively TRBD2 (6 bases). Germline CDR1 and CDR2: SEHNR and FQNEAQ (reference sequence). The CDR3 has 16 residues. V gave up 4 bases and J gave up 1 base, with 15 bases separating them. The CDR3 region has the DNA TGTGCCAGCAGCTCCTCTAATTTAGCGGGCACAGATACGCAGTATTTT. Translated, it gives CASSSSNLAGTDTQYF.

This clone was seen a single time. The CDR3 here is CSALERYEQYF. CDR3 sequence (DNA): TGCAGTGCTCTGGAGCGATACGAGCAGTACTTC. The V and J genes are TRBV20-1 and TRBJ2-7; D is uncertain. CDR1 and CDR2 from the germline V gene are DFQATT and SNEGSKA (reference sequence). This CDR3 contains 11 residues. V was pared by 5 bases and J by 4 bases, with 9 bases between.

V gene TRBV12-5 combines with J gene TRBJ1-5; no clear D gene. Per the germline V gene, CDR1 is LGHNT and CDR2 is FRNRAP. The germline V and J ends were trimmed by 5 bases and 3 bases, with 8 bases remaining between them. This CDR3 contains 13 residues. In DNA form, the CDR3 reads TGTGCTAGTGGTCCCCAGAACAATCAGCCCCAGCATTTT. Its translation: CASGPQNNQPQHF.

CDR3 sequence reads: CASRPPSTDTQYF. The CDR3 DNA reads as TGTGCCAGCAGACCGCCTAGCACAGATACGCAGTATTTT. The gene calls are TRBV7-2 and TRBJ2-3; no clear D gene. The germline gives CDR1 SGHTA, CDR2 FQGNSA. Trimming took off 6 bases at V and 0 bases at J, with 7 bases between the two ends. The CDR3 is 13 amino acids.

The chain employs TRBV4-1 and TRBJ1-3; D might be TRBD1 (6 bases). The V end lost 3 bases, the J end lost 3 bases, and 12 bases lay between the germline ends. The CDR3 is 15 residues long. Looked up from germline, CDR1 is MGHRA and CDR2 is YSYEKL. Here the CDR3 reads CASSQETGFGNTIYF. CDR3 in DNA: TGCGCCAGCAGCCAGGAAACAGGGTTTGGAAACACCATATATTTT.

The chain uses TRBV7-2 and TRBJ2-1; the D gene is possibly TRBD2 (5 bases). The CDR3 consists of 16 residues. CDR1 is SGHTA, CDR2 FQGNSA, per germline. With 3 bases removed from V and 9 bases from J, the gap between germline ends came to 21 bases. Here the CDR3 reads CASSLIPLDVAGEQFF. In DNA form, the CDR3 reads TGTGCCAGCAGCTTGATTCCCCTAGATGTGGCGGGTGAGCAGTTCTTC.